This T cell receptor (beta chain) was sequenced in a study of blood T cells in healthy people across ages. Notes on the study in general: Naive T cell percentage strongly correlated with TCR beta diversity.

With respect to this clonotype: Its antigen is unknown.

V was clipped by 4 bases and J by 2 bases, with 11 bases between them. Per the germline V gene, CDR1 is SGHAT and CDR2 is FQNNGV. CDR3 length: 14 amino acids. A J-beta primer mix and a sample-barcoded 5' primer were used in a second PCR of roughly 6 to 12 cycles. TCRdb fed the 5' RACE reads into MiXCR, producing one record per CDR3 protein. The sample has around 2 million distinct CDR3 sequences; around 40% are singletons. The TCR was taken from a human donor in good health. This chain links TRBV11-2 with TRBJ1-2, with a tentative D call TRBD1 (5 bases). Material: blood. In DNA, the CDR3 is TGTGCCAGCAGCTCAAGACAGACGAACTATGGCTACACCTTC. This sequence encodes CASSSRQTNYGYTF. Variable domain in full (rest from reference TRBV11-2 and TRBJ1-2): EAGVAQSPRYKIIEKRQSVAFWCNPISGHATLYWYQQILGQGPKLLIQFQNNGVVDDSQLPKDRFSAERLKGVDSTLKIQPAKLEDSAVYLCASSSRQTNYGYTFGSGTRLTVV.